A single sample is the source of the 11 T cell receptor beta chains below, sequenced in a study of blood T cell repertoires in COVID-19. Generated by immunoSEQ multiplex PCR, the TCRdb table keeps only in-frame clones and is missing some. The table has about 82,000 clones, roughly 78% seen once; the top ten hold approximately 40%. The material sequenced was peripheral blood. These receptors came from a man in his fifties or sixties with COVID-19, enrolled during active disease.

The V gene is TRBV6-1, the J gene TRBJ1-2; D remains ambiguous. The ends were cut back, 1 base at V and 0 bases at J, with 6 bases in the middle. CDR3 length: 14 residues. Germline assignment: CDR1 MNHNS and CDR2 SASEGT. The CDR3 protein is CASSEVITNYGYTF. The CDR3 bases are TGTGCCAGCAGTGAAGTAATTACTAACTATGGCTACACCTTC.

The chain employs TRBV7-9 and TRBJ2-7, with 7 bases lining up with TRBD1. The CDR3 is 17 amino acids. Trimming cost V 5 bases and J 2 bases; bases outside gene matches: 15. Germline lookup yields CDR1 SEHNR and CDR2 FQNEAQ (reference sequence). CDR3 residues: CASSSQTGDRDPYEQYF. The CDR3 DNA follows: TGTGCCAGCAGCAGCCAAACAGGGGACCGGGACCCCTACGAGCAGTACTTC.

The chain employs TRBV30 and TRBJ2-3, with 14 bases aligning to TRBD2. After removal of 8 bases from V and 2 bases from J, the junction contained 6 bases not matched to a gene. The CDR3 loop spans 15 amino acids. Germline assignment: CDR1 GTSNPN and CDR2 SVGIG (reference sequence). CDR3 in amino acids: CARGLAGGSTDTQYF. The CDR3 nucleotides are TGTGCCCGTGGACTAGCGGGAGGCTCCACAGATACGCAGTATTTT.

This clone has a single count. The chain has TRBV7-2 and TRBJ1-1; D is undetermined. The CDR3 covers 14 residues. V lost 1 base, J lost 0 bases, and 6 bases lay in between. The germline CDR1 and CDR2 sequences are SGHTA and FQGNSA. CDR3 in amino acids: CASSLGGMNTEAFF. Written as DNA, the CDR3 is TGTGCCAGCAGCTTAGGAGGGATGAACACTGAAGCTTTCTTT.

The V gene is TRBV10-1, the J gene TRBJ1-3; D is ambiguous. The CDR3 sequence is 19 residues long. V dropped 5 bases and J dropped 9 bases, with 32 bases sitting between them. The germline V gene has CDR1 WNHNN and CDR2 SYGVQD (reference sequence). CDR3 protein: CASSNPLVPVSALVCTIYF. The CDR3 region has the DNA TGCGCCAGCAGTAACCCTCTAGTCCCCGTGTCCGCCCTCGTGTGCACCATATATTTT.

The chain uses TRBV7-2 and TRBJ2-3; D is undetermined. Trimming pared 4 bases from V and 2 bases from J, leaving 7 bases between. CDR1 and CDR2 (germline): SGHTA, FQGNSA. This CDR3 region has 13 residues. CDR3 coding DNA: TGTGCCAGCAGCTCACTTCACACAGATACGCAGTATTTT. Translating gives CASSSLHTDTQYF.

The V gene is TRBV6-5, the J gene TRBJ2-5; maybe TRBD2 (6 bases). Trimming cost V 7 bases and J 5 bases, with 14 bases left between them. Germline V gene data show CDR1 as MNHEY and CDR2 as SVGAGI. The CDR3 length is 13 residues. The CDR3 sequence: CASTAGVAETQYF. In DNA form, the CDR3 reads TGTGCCAGCACAGCGGGCGTGGCGGAGACCCAGTACTTC.

V is TRBV18 and J is TRBJ2-7, with a weak D call TRBD2 (6 bases). This CDR3 contains 13 residues. Germline CDR1 and CDR2: KGHSH and LQKENI. The germline V and J ends were trimmed by 5 bases and 2 bases, with 10 bases remaining between them. CDR3 DNA: TGTGCCAGCTCAGGGGGGTCCGCCTACGAGCAGTACTTC. This codes for CASSGGSAYEQYF.

V gene TRBV27 combines with J gene TRBJ2-2, with 14 bases aligning to TRBD2. CDR1 MNHEY and CDR2 SMNVEV come from the germline V gene (reference sequence). The CDR3 runs 17 residues. Unmatched junction bases numbered 5, after V lost 7 bases and J lost 1 base. CDR3 protein: CASKGGLAGGNTGELFF. The CDR3 DNA reads TGTGCCAGCAAAGGAGGACTAGCGGGAGGGAACACCGGGGAGCTGTTTTTT.

This clone came up a few times. This chain joins TRBV15 and TRBJ1-2; the D gene is possibly TRBD1 (5 bases). Trimming took 5 bases from V and 8 from J, leaving 15 bases between them. The CDR3 consists of 13 residues. The V gene's germline CDR1 is LNHNV and CDR2 YYDKDF (reference sequence). This CDR3 is CATSQGRRGGYTF. The CDR3 DNA follows: TGTGCCACCAGCCAGGGCCGCCGAGGAGGCTACACCTTC. Based on the CDR3 plus reference TRBV15 and TRBJ1-2, the full variable domain is DAMVIQNPRYQVTQFGKPVTLSCSQTLNHNVMYWYQQKSSQAPKLLFHYYDKDFNNEADTPDNFQSRRPNTSFCFLDIRSPGLGDTAMYLCATSQGRRGGYTFGSGTRLTVV.

V usage is TRBV5-6 and J usage is TRBJ2-1; no definite D call. V lost 0 bases and J lost 9, with 10 bases in between. From germline, CDR1 is SGHDT and CDR2 YYEEEE. The CDR3 runs 13 residues. In DNA, the CDR3 is TGTGCCAGCAGCTTGGACAGATCCCGTGAGCAGTTCTTC. This encodes CASSLDRSREQFF.